This TCR beta chain emerged from a study of T-cell reconstitution after alpha-beta-depleted transplantation in children listed by TCRdb under 2016. Study-wide context: The study quantitatively tracked T-cell immune reconstitution after TCRalphabeta/CD19-depleted allogeneic hematopoietic cell transplantation in children using TCR repertoire profiling.

As to this clonotype: The antigen it binds to is not known. No clone much larger than this one lies a single base away; base qualities are absent.

Overall results and qualifications from the work: The high TCRbeta diversity at day 60 in some patients was ascribed to recipient T cells and intrathymic progenitors that had survived conditioning. About two months after transplant, the apparently early recovery of alphabetaT-cell counts reportedly depended on just several hundred clones that had expanded rapidly and came from non-depleted graft cells. Over the following months the frequencies of hyperexpanded clones went down, and after one year T-cell counts and TCRbeta diversity were mostly credited to newly produced T cells.

The library came from PCR. Sequencing was carried out with an Illumina HiSeq 2500. TCR library preparation used molecular barcoding, with unique molecular identifiers applied to normalize quantification of the TCRbeta repertoire. TCRdb redid the processing of the public reads, applying fastp at Q25 and MiXCR, and retained in-frame beta chains. Rows merge per CDR3 protein into single entries with the most common DNA and genes. This sample comprises nearly 350,000 distinct CDR3 sequences, around 15% of them detected only once. Roughly two fifths of the sample is in the top ten clones. The treatment or condition label on this specimen signifies: allogeneic hematopoietic cell transplantation with graft depleted of TCRalphabeta T cells and CD19 B cells. The children who served as transplant recipients had been given grafts of TCRalphabeta/CD19-depleted allogeneic hematopoietic cells. Counted from cysteine to phenylalanine, this CDR3 has 14 amino acids. Only the CDR3 DNA is retained, 42 bases long and in frame from the first base. Taken from the germline V gene, the CDR1 and CDR2 loops are SGHDT and YYEEEE. Trimming removed 0 bases from V and 6 bases from J; the gene matches leave 6 bases unexplained.

The chain is made from TRBV5-6 and TRBJ2-7, with 7 junctional bases fitting TRBD2. This receptor was identified in a male patient aged 2-15 years who had a stem cell transplant for acute lymphoblastic leukemia, so the T cells may come from the graft donor. The sequencing used PBMCs, mostly from graft donor cells, collected 360 days after TCRalphabeta/CD19-depleted stem cell transplant. The nucleotides read TGTGCCAGCAGCTTGGGGGCGGGAGAGGGCGAGCAGTACTTC. This is translated as CASSLGAGEGEQYF.